This TCR beta chain was identified in a study of blood T cell repertoires in COVID-19. Study details: Material from acute and convalescent COVID-19 was sourced from the United States, Italy and Spain.

Source study methods: How many nucleated cells were present was estimated from reference gene primer amplification. Only in-frame clones appear in the TCRdb table, and some are missing; sequencing was by immunoSEQ multiplex PCR. V, J and clone size derive from that table, while D and trimming were established from the DNA sequence. The sample has around 110,000 clones, just under 85% seen once. The sequenced material came from peripheral blood. This clonotype originated in a man between 70 and 80 years old with active or convalescent COVID-19.

CDR3 bases: TGTGCCAGTCATCGGGACAGGGAGGGCTACACCTTC. It yields the protein CASHRDREGYTF. The V call is TRBV2, the J call TRBJ1-2; 9 bases are shared with TRBD1. Looked up from germline, CDR1 is SNHLY and CDR2 is FYNNEI. The trim removed 9 bases at V and 8 bases at J, leaving 7 bases unmatched. This CDR3 has 12 residues. Based on the CDR3 plus reference TRBV2 and TRBJ1-2, the full variable domain is EPEVTQTPSHQVTQMGQEVILRCVPISNHLYFYWYRQILGQKVEFLVSFYNNEISEKSEIFDDQFSVERPDGSNFTLKIRSTKLEDSAMYFCASHRDREGYTFGSGTRLTVV.